These T cell receptor beta chains were read from a single sample in a study of graft-versus-host responses after intestinal transplantation. Their recognized antigens are unknown. The table came from immunoSEQ multiplex PCR; TCRdb's copy has only in-frame clones and leaves some out. The sample contains roughly 100,000 clones, roughly 92% of which appear only once. Sequencing was performed on unstimulated CD8+ T cells sorted from spleen or lymph node cells, taken before transplant. The receptors derive from a human donor who was the organ donor for an intestinal transplant. The conserved cysteine and the conserved F or W are not part of the CDR3 here. The order of the fields is D gene, V gene, CDR3 protein. D genes are given only for firm matches.

d_gene: TRBD1
v_gene: TRBV6-6
CDR3aa: ASSSTGMDSPLH

d_gene: TRBD1
v_gene: TRBV5-4
CDR3aa: ASSWDRQETQY

d_gene: TRBD2
v_gene: TRBV4-2
CDR3aa: ASSQDLAGGPRSYEQY

d_gene: .
v_gene: TRBV27
CDR3aa: ASSPSGRGYEQY

d_gene: TRBD2
v_gene: TRBV5-8
CDR3aa: ASSLLTSGSVYEQY

d_gene: .
v_gene: TRBV5-1
CDR3aa: ASSLAVDAGELF

d_gene: TRBD1
v_gene: TRBV6-1
CDR3aa: ASSGGTGGGYT

d_gene: TRBD1
v_gene: TRBV11-1
CDR3aa: ASSPRNRGSNTEAF

d_gene: TRBD2
v_gene: TRBV7-6
CDR3aa: ASSLSGDEQY

d_gene: TRBD1
v_gene: TRBV7-9
CDR3aa: ASRHNTGGEADTQY

d_gene: .
v_gene: TRBV30
CDR3aa: AWDRTVNTEAF

d_gene: TRBD1
v_gene: TRBV11-3
CDR3aa: ASSARSGGDTDTQY